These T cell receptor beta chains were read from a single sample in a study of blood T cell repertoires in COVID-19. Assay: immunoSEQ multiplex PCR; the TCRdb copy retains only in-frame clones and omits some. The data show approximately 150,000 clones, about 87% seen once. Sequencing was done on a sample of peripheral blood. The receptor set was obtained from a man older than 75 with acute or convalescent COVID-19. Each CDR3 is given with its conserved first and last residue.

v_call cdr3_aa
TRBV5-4 CASSLSIGRVNTEAFF
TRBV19 CASRLSGRREADNEQFF
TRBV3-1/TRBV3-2 CASSQSWDRDYGYTF
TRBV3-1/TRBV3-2 CASSQVVGDSPLHF
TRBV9 CASSVLGNGGTGETQYF
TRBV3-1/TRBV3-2 CASSQDAGGEADTQYF
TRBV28 CAITTSRTGGKQYF
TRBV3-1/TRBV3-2 CASSQARGTSSGNTIYF
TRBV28 CASAPGNSNQPQHF
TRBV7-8 CASSLQGSAGELFF
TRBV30 CASGTSSGGNTIYF
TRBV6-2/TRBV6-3 CASSYSGPLRETQYF
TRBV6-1 CASSEARLAGAEQFF
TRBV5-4 CASSQGGSTSSYNEQFF